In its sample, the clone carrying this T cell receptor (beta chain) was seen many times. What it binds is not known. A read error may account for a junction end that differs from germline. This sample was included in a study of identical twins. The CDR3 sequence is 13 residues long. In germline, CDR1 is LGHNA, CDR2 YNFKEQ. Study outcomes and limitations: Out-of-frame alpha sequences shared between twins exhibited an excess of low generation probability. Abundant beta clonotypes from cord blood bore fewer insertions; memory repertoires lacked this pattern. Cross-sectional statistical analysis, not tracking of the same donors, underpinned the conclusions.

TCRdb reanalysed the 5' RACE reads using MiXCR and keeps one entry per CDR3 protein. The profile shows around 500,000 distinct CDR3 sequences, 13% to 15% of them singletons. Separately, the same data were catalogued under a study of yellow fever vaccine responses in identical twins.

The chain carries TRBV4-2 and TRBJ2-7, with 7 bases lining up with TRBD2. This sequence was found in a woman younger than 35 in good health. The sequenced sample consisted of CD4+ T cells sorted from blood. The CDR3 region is CASSQAGLYEQYF. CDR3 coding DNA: TGTGCCAGCAGTCAAGCGGGGCTCTACGAGCAGTACTTC.